These 5 T cell receptor beta chains came from one sample sequenced in a study of CD8+ T cells in alopecia areata. It was cDNA, reverse transcribed from extracted RNA, that served as the sequencing template. Sequenced by immunoSEQ multiplex PCR; TCRdb stores in-frame clones only, minus some. The repertoire holds 140,000 to 150,000 clones, around three fifths seen once, with 5% to 7% in the top ten. Source: CD4+ T cells sorted from blood, taken at week 0. These receptors were collected from a human donor with alopecia areata.

The rearrangement uses TRBV11-2 and TRBJ1-2; unclear D gene. V was shortened by 5 bases and J by 3 bases, with 7 bases between the two germline ends. The CDR3 extends over 12 amino acids. Germline V lookup: CDR1 SGHAT, CDR2 FQNNGV. Here the CDR3 reads CASSLTHYGYTF. The CDR3, as DNA: TGTGCCAGCAGCCTGACTCACTATGGCTACACCTTC. Filled out from reference TRBV11-2 and TRBJ1-2, the complete variable domain reads EAGVAQSPRYKIIEKRQSVAFWCNPISGHATLYWYQQILGQGPKLLIQFQNNGVVDDSQLPKDRFSAERLKGVDSTLKIQPAKLEDSAVYLCASSLTHYGYTFGSGTRLTVV.

The rearrangement links TRBV18 to TRBJ2-7; no firm D call. Per germline, CDR1 KGHSH and CDR2 LQKENI. Trimming cost V 5 bases and J 4 bases, with 6 bases left between them. The CDR3 has 11 residues. DNA for the CDR3: TGTGCCAGCTCATCTCAGTACGAGCAGTACTTC. This translates into CASSSQYEQYF. The complete variable domain, with remaining parts taken from reference TRBV18 and TRBJ2-7, reads NAGVMQNPRHLVRRRGQEARLRCSPMKGHSHVYWYRQLPEEGLKFMVYLQKENIIDESGMPKERFSAEFPKEGPSILRIQQVVRGDSAAYFCASSSQYEQYFGPGTRLTVT.

The rearrangement uses TRBV5-4 and TRBJ2-3; the D gene is possibly TRBD2 (6 bases). The V and J ends lost 4 bases and 5 bases respectively, with 14 bases between them. Per germline, CDR1 SGHNT and CDR2 YYREEE (reference sequence). The CDR3 runs 14 residues. This CDR3 reads CASSPQTSRDTQYF. CDR3 bases: TGTGCCAGCAGCCCTCAGACTAGTAGAGATACGCAGTATTTT.

This clone is a singleton in its sample. Other DNA sequences in this specimen translate into the identical CDR3. The chain links TRBV18 to TRBJ2-7, with D possibly TRBD1 on 5 matching bases. From germline, CDR1 is KGHSH and CDR2 LQKENI. Trimming stripped 1 base from V and 3 bases from J, with 7 bases between. There are 13 residues in the CDR3. The CDR3 is CASSPQDSYEQYF. In DNA, the CDR3 is TGTGCCAGCTCACCACAAGACAGCTACGAGCAGTACTTC.

The CDR3 protein is CAWSPGHNSNQPQHF. Here the CDR3 DNA reads TGTGCCTGGAGCCCGGGACATAATAGCAATCAGCCCCAGCATTTT. V and J are TRBV30 and TRBJ1-5, with D possibly matching TRBD1 (6 bases). The CDR3 covers 15 residues. Germline CDR1 and CDR2: GTSNPN and SVGIG (reference sequence). Trimming pared 3 bases from V and 0 bases from J, leaving 12 bases between.